This passage covers 16 T cell receptor beta chains from one sample sequenced in a study of control samples from healthy donors and cancer patients. Libraries were prepared by immunoSEQ multiplex PCR; TCRdb keeps only in-frame clonotypes and omits some of them. The table records 90,000 or so clones, about 81% of them present only once. Material for sequencing was PBMCs. The receptors come from a man in his sixties or seventies with lung cancer.

This chain joins TRBV18 and TRBJ1-5; a weak D match, TRBD1 (6 bases). The CDR3 runs 17 residues. V was trimmed by 6 bases and J by 5 bases, leaving 23 bases between them. Germline V CDR1 and CDR2: KGHSH, LQKENI. CDR3 sequence (DNA): TGTGCCAGCTCGCTCATCCAACAGGGAGGGAGGGATCAGCCCCAGCATTTT. Translated: CASSLIQQGGRDQPQHF.

The chain joins TRBV10-2 to TRBJ1-2, with unresolved D. Looked up from germline, CDR1 is WSHSY and CDR2 is SAAADI. The CDR3 is made up of 13 amino acids. Trimming left V 0 bases short and J 8 bases short, with 10 bases between. CDR3 amino acids: CASSESSGFGYTF. DNA for the CDR3: TGCGCCAGCAGTGAGTCGTCGGGATTCGGCTACACCTTC.

This chain uses TRBV5-6 with TRBJ2-7; D call uncertain. Germline loops: CDR1 SGHDT, CDR2 YYEEEE. Deletions cut 4 bases from V and 5 bases from J, with 13 bases between. The CDR3 is 13 residues long. Here the CDR3 DNA reads TGTGCCAGCAGCCTCGTTCAAAACGACGAGCAGTACTTC. Protein: CASSLVQNDEQYF.

The V gene is TRBV2, the J gene TRBJ2-5; 8 bases align to TRBD1. Germline V gives CDR1 SNHLY, CDR2 FYNNEI. The CDR3 extends over 14 amino acids. V shed 11 bases, J shed 5 bases, and the junction held 13 bases outside the gene matches. The CDR3: CAASRAGGVETQYF. The CDR3 region has the DNA TGTGCCGCTAGCCGCGCAGGGGGCGTGGAGACCCAGTACTTC. The full variable domain, in which reference TRBV2 and TRBJ2-5 provide the parts outside the CDR3, is EPEVTQTPSHQVTQMGQEVILRCVPISNHLYFYWYRQILGQKVEFLVSFYNNEISEKSEIFDDQFSVERPDGSNFTLKIRSTKLEDSAMYFCAASRAGGVETQYFGPGTRLLVL.

This clone turned up a few times. The V gene is TRBV12-5, the J gene TRBJ2-3, with D perhaps being TRBD1 or TRBD2 (6 bases each). There are 15 residues in the CDR3. Germline V gene sequence: CDR1 LGHNT, CDR2 FRNRAP. Trimming took 5 bases from V and 3 from J, leaving 15 bases between them. The CDR3 region is CASGQGPGATDTQYF. The CDR3 bases are TGTGCTAGTGGTCAAGGGCCGGGGGCTACAGATACGCAGTATTTT. Together with reference TRBV12-5 and TRBJ2-3, the CDR3 gives the full variable domain: DARVTQTPRHKVTEMGQEVTMRCQPILGHNTVFWYRQTMMQGLELLAYFRNRAPLDDSGMPKDRFSAEMPDATLATLKIQPSEPRDSAVYFCASGQGPGATDTQYFGPGTRLTVL.

This clone was counted only a few times. The chain couples TRBV4-2 to TRBJ2-7; D is perhaps TRBD2 (6 bases). Germline CDR1 LGHNA, CDR2 YNFKEQ. The ends were cut back, 1 base at V and 6 bases at J, with 7 bases in the middle. The CDR3 is 12 amino acids. Written as DNA, the CDR3 is TGTGCCAGCAGCCAAGCCGGGGGCGAGCAGTACTTC. Protein: CASSQAGGEQYF.

This rearrangement joins TRBV28 to TRBJ2-7; D is unclear. CDR1 and CDR2 (germline): MDHEN, SYDVKM. The V end was cut by 5 bases, the J end by 7 bases, with 15 bases between. This CDR3 has 13 residues. The CDR3 is CASSTPVPREQYF. Written as DNA, the CDR3 is TGTGCCAGCAGTACACCGGTCCCCCGGGAGCAGTACTTC.

The chain joins TRBV5-1 to TRBJ1-1; 9 bases line up with TRBD1. Losses at the gene ends were 4 bases for V and 0 bases for J; bases not matched to a gene: 7. Per the germline V gene, CDR1 is SGHRS and CDR2 is YFSETQ. CDR3 size: 16 residues. DNA of the CDR3: TGCGCCAGCAGCCCCTGGACAGGGGATGTGAACACTGAAGCTTTCTTT. This gives the protein CASSPWTGDVNTEAFF.

The chain combines TRBV19 with TRBJ1-1; D unresolved. Trimming removed 2 bases at V and 5 bases at J, with 18 bases between. This CDR3 is built from 16 residues. CDR1 is LNHDA, CDR2 SQIVND, per germline (reference sequence). This CDR3 reads CASSIWGVGSGTEAFF. CDR3 DNA: TGTGCCAGTAGTATATGGGGTGTCGGGAGCGGGACTGAAGCTTTCTTT.

This clone occurred once. The rearrangement joins TRBV6-4 to TRBJ1-5; D perhaps matches TRBD1 (5 bases). Germline lookup yields CDR1 MRHNA and CDR2 SNTAGT. V was clipped by 6 bases and J by 6 bases, with 15 bases between them. The CDR3 loop spans 14 amino acids. The CDR3 DNA is TGTGCCAGCAGCGCGGCCGGGGGTAGTCAGCCCCAGCATTTT. Its translation: CASSAAGGSQPQHF.

The chain employs TRBV15 and TRBJ1-6; D is unresolved. Trimming removed 0 bases at V and 10 bases at J, with 7 bases between. CDR1 is LNHNV, CDR2 YYDKDF, per germline (reference sequence). The CDR3 totals 13 residues. CDR3 DNA sequence: TGTGCCACCAGCAGAGATCAGGCCTCACCCCTCCACTTT. It encodes CATSRDQASPLHF.

The chain links TRBV6-1 to TRBJ1-3; TRBD1 matches at 9 bases. V gave up 3 bases and J gave up 2 bases; unmatched junction bases: 5. Germline assignment: CDR1 MNHNS and CDR2 SASEGT. The CDR3 loop spans 16 amino acids. Here the CDR3 reads CASSDTGTGTGNTIYF. The CDR3 bases are TGTGCCAGCAGTGATACCGGGACAGGGACTGGAAACACCATATATTTT.

The chain recombines TRBV19 with TRBJ2-6; D assignment may be TRBD1 or TRBD2 (5 bases each). Looked up from germline, CDR1 is LNHDA and CDR2 is SQIVND (reference sequence). Between the trimmed V and J ends, which lost 5 bases and 0 bases, there was a span of 14 bases. The CDR3 runs 17 residues. CDR3 nucleotides: TGTGCCAGTAGTGCGACAGATCGGGGCTCTGGGGCCAACGTCCTGACTTTC. This translates into CASSATDRGSGANVLTF. Filled out from reference TRBV19 and TRBJ2-6, the complete variable domain reads DGGITQSPKYLFRKEGQNVTLSCEQNLNHDAMYWYRQDPGQGLRLIYYSQIVNDFQKGDIAEGYSVSREKKESFPLTVTSAQKNPTAFYLCASSATDRGSGANVLTFGAGSRLTVL.

The gene calls are TRBV7-3 and TRBJ2-2; D is unclear. Germline V gene sequence: CDR1 SGHTA, CDR2 FQGTGA. The V gene lost 5 bases and the J gene lost 4 bases, with 8 bases spanning the gap. CDR3 length: 13 residues. For the CDR3, the DNA is TGTGCCAGCAGCCGACAAGGCACCGGGGAGCTGTTTTTT. Translating gives CASSRQGTGELFF.

The chain links TRBV14 to TRBJ1-1; no clear D gene. The CDR3 is 15 amino acids. V shed 0 bases and J shed 0 bases, with 8 bases lying between them. The germline V gene encodes CDR1 SGHDN and CDR2 FVKESK. CDR3: CASSQDTHLNTEAFF. The CDR3 region has the DNA TGTGCCAGCAGCCAAGACACACATTTGAACACTGAAGCTTTCTTT.

This chain uses TRBV18 with TRBJ2-7; maybe TRBD2 (5 bases). Trimming shortened V by 3 bases and J by 0 bases, and 9 bases separated the two germline ends. CDR1 and CDR2 from the germline V gene are KGHSH and LQKENI. This CDR3 has 14 residues. The CDR3 region has the DNA TGTGCCAGCTCACCGACGGGGTACTCCTACGAGCAGTACTTC. It encodes CASSPTGYSYEQYF.